One sample yielded the 24 T cell receptor beta chains listed below, sequenced in a study of monozygotic twins with inflammatory bowel disease. TCRdb re-called the 5' RACE reads, yielding one record per CDR3 amino acid sequence without DNA. Listed are around 370,000 distinct CDR3 sequences; just over 2.5% falls within the top ten. Sequencing was carried out using blood. The origin of the receptors is a human donor with ulcerative colitis or Crohn's disease, or a healthy co-twin of an affected twin (not recorded which).

This chain connects TRBV7-2 to TRBJ2-3. Germline CDR1 SGHTA, CDR2 FQGNSA. This CDR3 has 17 amino acids. The CDR3: CASSLVAAFSSTDTQYF.

The J gene is TRBJ1-2, the V gene TRBV4-1; TCRdb's D call, TRBD1, is unchecked because there is no DNA. CDR3 length: 17 residues. Germline V gene data show CDR1 as MGHRA and CDR2 as YSYEKL. CDR3 sequence reads: CASSQVRFSSGNYGYTF.

The chain couples TRBV5-6 to TRBJ1-5; TCRdb lists TRBD1, though no DNA is available to test this call. The CDR3 runs to 17 residues. CDR1 and CDR2 (germline): SGHDT, YYEEEE. Here the CDR3 reads CASSFGTGGPGGQPQHF.

This chain uses TRBV12-5 with TRBJ1-1; TCRdb designates TRBD1, a call that cannot be tested without DNA. The CDR3 runs to 14 residues. Germline CDR1 LGHNT, CDR2 FRNRAP. The CDR3 sequence is CASGVTGSNTEAFF.

The rearrangement joins TRBV5-5 to TRBJ1-3. The CDR3 sequence is 17 residues long. CDR1 SGHKS and CDR2 YYEKEE come from the germline V gene (reference sequence). The CDR3 reads CASSLVSTWNSGNTIYF.

The gene calls are TRBV5-1 and TRBJ2-2; TCRdb gives TRBD1 as the D gene, but with no DNA this cannot be confirmed. The CDR3 has 17 residues. The germline V gene has CDR1 SGHRS and CDR2 YFSETQ. CDR3 sequence reads: CASSPGPDRGDTGELFF. Full variable domain (remainder filled in from reference TRBV5-1 and TRBJ2-2): KAGVTQTPRYLIKTRGQQVTLSCSPISGHRSVSWYQQTPGQGLQFLFEYFSETQRNKGNFPGRFSGRQFSNSRSEMNVSTLELGDSALYLCASSPGPDRGDTGELFFGEGSRLTVL.

The V gene is TRBV30, the J gene TRBJ2-5. CDR3 length: 11 residues. The germline V gene has CDR1 GTSNPN and CDR2 SVGIG (reference sequence). CDR3 region: CAWSVAETQYF.

This chain uses TRBV5-1 with TRBJ1-5. Germline-derived CDR1 and CDR2 are SGHRS and YFSETQ. The CDR3 has 13 amino acids. CDR3 loop: CASSLDGHQPQHF.

V usage is TRBV20-1 and J usage is TRBJ2-3; TCRdb selects TRBD2, and the lack of DNA leaves this call unchecked. The germline V gene encodes CDR1 DFQATT and CDR2 SNEGSKA (reference sequence). CDR3 length: 17 amino acids. Here the CDR3 reads CSASVTGGLKRTDTQYF.

This chain uses TRBV7-2 with TRBJ1-4. This CDR3 spans 15 amino acids. The germline CDR1 and CDR2 sequences are SGHTA and FQGNSA. CDR3 protein: CASSFRHLTNEKLFF. Full variable domain (missing parts from reference TRBV7-2 and TRBJ1-4): GAGVSQSPSNKVTEKGKDVELRCDPISGHTALYWYRQSLGQGLEFLIYFQGNSAPDKSGLPSDRFSAERTGGSVSTLTIQRTQQEDSAVYLCASSFRHLTNEKLFFGSGTQLSVL.

The chain recombines TRBV5-1 with TRBJ1-2. The CDR3 covers 14 residues. CDR1 is SGHRS, CDR2 YFSETQ, per germline. This CDR3 reads CASSLDFRVYGYTF.

This chain joins TRBV20-1 and TRBJ2-3; TCRdb designates TRBD2, a call that cannot be tested without DNA. Germline CDR1 DFQATT, CDR2 SNEGSKA (reference sequence). CDR3 length: 13 amino acids. CDR3 sequence: CSAAGGHTDTQYF.

This CDR3 reads CASSSTTGYSNQPQHF. V usage is TRBV7-2 and J usage is TRBJ1-5; TCRdb designates TRBD1, a call that cannot be tested without DNA. CDR1 and CDR2 (germline): SGHTA, FQGNSA. This CDR3 has 16 residues. Filled out from reference TRBV7-2 and TRBJ1-5, the complete variable domain reads GAGVSQSPSNKVTEKGKDVELRCDPISGHTALYWYRQSLGQGLEFLIYFQGNSAPDKSGLPSDRFSAERTGGSVSTLTIQRTQQEDSAVYLCASSSTTGYSNQPQHFGDGTRLSIL.

This rearrangement joins TRBV11-3 to TRBJ2-1; TCRdb's assignment of TRBD2 cannot be checked, as there is no DNA. The CDR3 is made up of 13 amino acids. The V gene's germline CDR1 is SGHNT and CDR2 YENEEA. The CDR3 sequence: CASSLRKRDEQFF.

The chain uses TRBV5-1 and TRBJ2-7; TCRdb designates TRBD2, a call that cannot be tested without DNA. This CDR3 has 13 residues. Germline V gene data show CDR1 as SGHRS and CDR2 as YFSETQ. Here the CDR3 reads CASTGDSNYEQYF. Looking up the rest from reference TRBV5-1 and TRBJ2-7 gives the full variable domain: KAGVTQTPRYLIKTRGQQVTLSCSPISGHRSVSWYQQTPGQGLQFLFEYFSETQRNKGNFPGRFSGRQFSNSRSEMNVSTLELGDSALYLCASTGDSNYEQYFGPGTRLTVT.

The chain carries TRBV5-1 and TRBJ2-1. The CDR3 has 16 amino acids. Germline CDR1 reads SGHRS; CDR2 reads YFSETQ. The CDR3 spells CASSLAGINRNNEQFF. Supplemented by reference TRBV5-1 and TRBJ2-1, the full variable domain reads KAGVTQTPRYLIKTRGQQVTLSCSPISGHRSVSWYQQTPGQGLQFLFEYFSETQRNKGNFPGRFSGRQFSNSRSEMNVSTLELGDSALYLCASSLAGINRNNEQFFGPGTRLTVL.

The chain combines TRBV29-1 with TRBJ2-1; TCRdb picks TRBD2, but there is no DNA to check that call. The CDR3 has 13 amino acids. The germline V gene has CDR1 SQVTM and CDR2 ANQGSEA. The CDR3 spells CSAPRGGVNEQFF.

The V call is TRBV24-1, the J call TRBJ2-3; TCRdb names TRBD1, which stays unverified in the absence of DNA. Germline V lookup: CDR1 KGHDR, CDR2 SFDVKD. The CDR3 covers 15 residues. The CDR3 sequence is CATSARGAGTDTQYF.

This chain joins TRBV4-3 and TRBJ2-1; TCRdb outputs TRBD1, but without DNA this stays unchecked. The CDR3 runs to 15 residues. Germline CDR1 reads LGHNA; CDR2 reads YSLEER. The CDR3 spells CASSQVGRGFHEQFF.

The chain couples TRBV12-3 or TRBV12-4 to TRBJ2-7; the TRBD1 assignment by TCRdb is unverifiable without DNA. The CDR3 consists of 12 residues. The CDR3 region is CASSLVQGGQYF.

The rearrangement joins TRBV19 to TRBJ2-4. The CDR3 spans 16 residues. CDR1 is LNHDA, CDR2 SQIVND, per germline (reference sequence). Here the CDR3 reads CASSTIQSLAKNIQYF. Supplemented by reference TRBV19 and TRBJ2-4, the full variable domain reads DGGITQSPKYLFRKEGQNVTLSCEQNLNHDAMYWYRQDPGQGLRLIYYSQIVNDFQKGDIAEGYSVSREKKESFPLTVTSAQKNPTAFYLCASSTIQSLAKNIQYFGAGTRLSVL.

The rearrangement uses TRBV7-2 and TRBJ2-3; TCRdb designates TRBD1, a call that cannot be tested without DNA. The CDR3 length is 13 residues. The germline V gene encodes CDR1 SGHTA and CDR2 FQGNSA. This CDR3 reads CASSAQDVDTQYF. The full variable domain, with the rest looked up from reference TRBV7-2 and TRBJ2-3, is GAGVSQSPSNKVTEKGKDVELRCDPISGHTALYWYRQSLGQGLEFLIYFQGNSAPDKSGLPSDRFSAERTGGSVSTLTIQRTQQEDSAVYLCASSAQDVDTQYFGPGTRLTVL.

This chain joins TRBV10-2 and TRBJ1-6; there is no DNA to check the TCRdb D call of TRBD1. Germline-derived CDR1 and CDR2 are WSHSY and SAAADI. The CDR3 has 15 amino acids. The CDR3 loop is CASRKQGAEGSPLHF.

The chain is built from TRBV20-1 and TRBJ2-7; checking the TCRdb D call of TRBD2 is not possible without DNA. Germline CDR1 and CDR2: DFQATT and SNEGSKA (reference sequence). The length of the CDR3 is 15 residues. This CDR3 is CSATPLAGDSYEQYF.